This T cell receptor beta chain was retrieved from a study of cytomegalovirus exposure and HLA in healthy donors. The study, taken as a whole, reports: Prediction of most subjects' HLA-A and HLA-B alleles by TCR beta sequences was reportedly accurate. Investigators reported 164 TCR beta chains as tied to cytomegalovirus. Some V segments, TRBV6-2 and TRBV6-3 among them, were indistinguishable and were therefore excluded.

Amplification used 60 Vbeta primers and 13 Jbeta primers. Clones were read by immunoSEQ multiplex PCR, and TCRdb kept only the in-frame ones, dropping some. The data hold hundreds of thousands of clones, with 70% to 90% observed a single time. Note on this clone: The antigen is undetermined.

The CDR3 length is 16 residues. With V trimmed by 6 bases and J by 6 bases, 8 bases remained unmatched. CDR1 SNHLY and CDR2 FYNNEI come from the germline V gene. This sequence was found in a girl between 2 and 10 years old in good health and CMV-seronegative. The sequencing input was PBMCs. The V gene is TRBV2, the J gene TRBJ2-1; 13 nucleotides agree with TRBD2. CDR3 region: CASRPKLAGGPNEQFF. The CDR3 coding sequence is TGTGCCAGCAGACCGAAACTAGCGGGGGGGCCCAATGAGCAGTTCTTC.